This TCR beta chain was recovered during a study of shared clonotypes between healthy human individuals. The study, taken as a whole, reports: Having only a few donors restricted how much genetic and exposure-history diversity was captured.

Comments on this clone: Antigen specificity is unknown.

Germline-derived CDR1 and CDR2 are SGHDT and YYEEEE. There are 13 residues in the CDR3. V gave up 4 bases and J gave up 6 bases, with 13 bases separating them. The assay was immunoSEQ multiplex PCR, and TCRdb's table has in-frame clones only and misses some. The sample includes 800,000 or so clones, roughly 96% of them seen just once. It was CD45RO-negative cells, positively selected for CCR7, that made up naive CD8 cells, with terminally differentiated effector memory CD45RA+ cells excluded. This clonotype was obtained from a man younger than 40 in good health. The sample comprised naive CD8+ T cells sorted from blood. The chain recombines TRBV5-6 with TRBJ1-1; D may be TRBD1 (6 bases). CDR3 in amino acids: CASSLVGGPEAFF. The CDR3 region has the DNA TGTGCCAGCAGCCTGGTGGGGGGCCCTGAAGCTTTCTTT.